This T cell receptor (beta chain) came from a study of T cell changes during pregnancy in multiple sclerosis. Profiling relied on immunoSEQ multiplex PCR, and the TCRdb table lists in-frame clones only, not all of them. Of fewer than 70,000 clones in the sample, about 83% were seen once. Germline V gives CDR1 SEHNR, CDR2 FQNEAQ (reference sequence). The CDR3 covers 17 residues. Trimming removed 4 bases from V and 0 bases from J, with 16 bases in between. The specimen was peripheral blood from another person, used as feeder cells. The sequence derives from a human donor whose cells served as feeder cells for cultures in a pregnancy study. V usage is TRBV7-9 and J usage is TRBJ1-5, with a tentative D call TRBD1 (5 bases). The CDR3 region has the DNA TGTGCCAGCAGCTCCACCCGGGGCCGCCATAGCAATCAGCCCCAGCATTTT. Translation: CASSSTRGRHSNQPQHF.